The clone carrying this T cell receptor beta chain was seen many times. Its antigen is not identified. Isolated RNA was reverse transcribed in full, so expressed TCRB transcripts were sequenced. Sequencing used immunoSEQ multiplex PCR; TCRdb keeps in-frame clones, though not all of them. The sample carries 280,000 or so clones, approximately 16% recorded once. The data are from a study of beta chain features in type 1 diabetes. As for the study in general: Patients looked much like healthy donors when it came to age, gender and cell yields. Researchers looked at roughly 110 million sorted cells across all samples. Study outcomes and limitations: Within each of all four CD4+ subsets, Type 1 diabetes patients had TCRB CDR3s that were moderately but significantly shorter. Among type 1 diabetes patients, VDJ junctions had fewer insertions and more deletions.

This CDR3 comprises 12 residues. CDR1 and CDR2 (germline): SQVTM, ANQGSEA. V lost 7 bases to trimming and J lost 5 bases; unmatched junction nucleotides: 4. Specimen: naive CD4+ T cells from blood. The rearrangement links TRBV29-1 to TRBJ2-1, with TRBD1 matching 8 bases. The sequence was collected from a man between 18 and 35 years old with type 1 diabetes. This CDR3 reads CSGGTGHNEQFF. Written as DNA, the CDR3 is TGCAGCGGCGGGACAGGCCACAATGAGCAGTTCTTC.